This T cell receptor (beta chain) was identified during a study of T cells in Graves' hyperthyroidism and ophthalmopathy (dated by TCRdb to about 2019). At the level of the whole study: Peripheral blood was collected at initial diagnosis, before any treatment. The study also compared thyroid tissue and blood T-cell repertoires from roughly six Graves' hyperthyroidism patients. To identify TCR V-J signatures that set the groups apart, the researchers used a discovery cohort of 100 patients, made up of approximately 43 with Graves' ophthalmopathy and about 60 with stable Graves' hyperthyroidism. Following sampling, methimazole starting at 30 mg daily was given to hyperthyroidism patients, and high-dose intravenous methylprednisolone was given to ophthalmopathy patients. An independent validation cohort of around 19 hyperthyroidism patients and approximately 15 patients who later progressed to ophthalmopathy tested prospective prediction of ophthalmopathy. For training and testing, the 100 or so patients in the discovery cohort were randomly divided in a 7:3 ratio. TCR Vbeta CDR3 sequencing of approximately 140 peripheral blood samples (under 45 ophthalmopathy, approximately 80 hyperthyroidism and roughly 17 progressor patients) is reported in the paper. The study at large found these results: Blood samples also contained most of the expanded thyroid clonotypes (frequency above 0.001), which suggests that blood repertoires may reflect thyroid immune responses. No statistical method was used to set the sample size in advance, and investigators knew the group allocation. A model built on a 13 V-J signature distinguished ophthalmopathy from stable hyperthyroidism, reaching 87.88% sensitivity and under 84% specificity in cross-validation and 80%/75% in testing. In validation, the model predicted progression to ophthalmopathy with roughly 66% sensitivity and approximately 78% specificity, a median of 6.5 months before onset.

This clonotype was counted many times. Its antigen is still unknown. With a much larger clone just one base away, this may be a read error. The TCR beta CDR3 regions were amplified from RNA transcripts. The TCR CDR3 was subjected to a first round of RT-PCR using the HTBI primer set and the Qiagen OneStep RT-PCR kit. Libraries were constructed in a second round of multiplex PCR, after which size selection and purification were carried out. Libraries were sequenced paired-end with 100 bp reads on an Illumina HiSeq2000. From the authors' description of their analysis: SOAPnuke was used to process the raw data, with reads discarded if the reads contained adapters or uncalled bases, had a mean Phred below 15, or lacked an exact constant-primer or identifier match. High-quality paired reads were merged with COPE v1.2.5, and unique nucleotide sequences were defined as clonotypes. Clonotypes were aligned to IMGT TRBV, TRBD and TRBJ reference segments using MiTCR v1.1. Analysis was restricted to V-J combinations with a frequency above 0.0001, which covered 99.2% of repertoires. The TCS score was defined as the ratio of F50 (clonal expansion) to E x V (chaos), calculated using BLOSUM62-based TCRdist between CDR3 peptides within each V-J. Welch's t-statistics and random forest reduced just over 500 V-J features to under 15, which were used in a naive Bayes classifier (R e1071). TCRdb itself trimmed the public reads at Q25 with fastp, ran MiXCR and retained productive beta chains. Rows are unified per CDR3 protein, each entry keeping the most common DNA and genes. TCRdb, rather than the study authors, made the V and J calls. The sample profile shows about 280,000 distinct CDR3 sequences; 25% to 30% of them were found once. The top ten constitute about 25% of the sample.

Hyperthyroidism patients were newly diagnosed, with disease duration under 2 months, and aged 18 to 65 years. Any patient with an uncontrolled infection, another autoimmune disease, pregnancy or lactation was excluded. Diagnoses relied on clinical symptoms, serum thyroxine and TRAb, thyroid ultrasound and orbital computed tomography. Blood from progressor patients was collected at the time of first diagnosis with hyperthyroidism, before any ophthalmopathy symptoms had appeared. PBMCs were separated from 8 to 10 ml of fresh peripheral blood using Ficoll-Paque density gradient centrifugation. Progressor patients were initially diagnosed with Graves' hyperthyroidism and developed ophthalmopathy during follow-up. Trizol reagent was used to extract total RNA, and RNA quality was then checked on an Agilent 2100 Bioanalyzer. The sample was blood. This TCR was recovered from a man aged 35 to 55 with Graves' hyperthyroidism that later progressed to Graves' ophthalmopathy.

The sequenced DNA is TGTGCCACCAGCAACCGCCGGATAGAAGAGCAGTTCTTC. Its protein product is CATSNRRIEEQFF. This sequence uses TRBV15 and TRBJ2-1; there is no confident call for the D gene. Based on the germline V gene (reference sequence), the CDR1 and CDR2 sequences are LNHNV and YYDKDF. Relative to germline, V is 4 bases shorter and J is 10 bases shorter, with 14 bases between their ends. The CDR3 contains 13 residues, cysteine and phenylalanine counted. This entry keeps only the CDR3 DNA: 39 bases, framed from base 1. With the portions outside the CDR3 filled from the reference TRBV15 and TRBJ2-1 genes, the complete variable region becomes DAMVIQNPRYQVTQFGKPVTLSCSQTLNHNVMYWYQQKSSQAPKLLFHYYDKDFNNEADTPDNFQSRRPNTSFCFLDIRSPGLGDTAMYLCATSNRRIEEQFFGPGTRLTVL.